Following are 27 T cell receptor beta chains from one sample sequenced in a study of chemoradiotherapy in HPV16-positive cancers. Assay: immunoSEQ multiplex PCR; the TCRdb copy retains only in-frame clones and omits some. Of 30,000 to 35,000 clones detected, roughly nine tenths appear once; the ten largest clones hold approximately 3%. This specimen consisted of blood, obtained from a patient who underwent chemoradiotherapy. These receptors were taken from a human donor with HPV-associated anogenital cancer.

The chain couples TRBV27 to TRBJ1-2; D unresolved. The CDR3 is made up of 17 amino acids. V gave up 3 bases and J gave up 4 bases, with 21 bases separating them. CDR1 and CDR2 (germline): MNHEY, SMNVEV (reference sequence). The CDR3 nucleotides are TGTGCCAGCAGTTTCTTCCCCGGCGCTGGCTCGGCCTATGGCTACACCTTC. Encoded protein: CASSFFPGAGSAYGYTF.

The V and J genes are TRBV29-1 and TRBJ2-1, with 7 bases that match TRBD2. CDR3 length: 14 residues. Germline V gene lookup returns CDR1 SQVTM and CDR2 ANQGSEA. Unmatched junction bases numbered 4, after V lost 3 bases and J lost 2 bases. The DNA of the CDR3 is TGCAGCGTTGAGCGGACTAGTACCTACAATGAGCAGTTCTTC. It encodes CSVERTSTYNEQFF.

V is TRBV19 and J is TRBJ2-6, with D hard to call. The ends were cut back, 6 bases at V and 3 bases at J, with 9 bases in the middle. CDR3 length: 14 residues. CDR1 and CDR2 from the germline V gene are LNHDA and SQIVND (reference sequence). DNA of the CDR3: TGTGCCAGTAGGCTGACTGGTGGGGCCAACGTCCTGACTTTC. It is translated as CASRLTGGANVLTF.

The rearrangement links TRBV4-1 to TRBJ1-1; D perhaps matches TRBD1 (5 bases). V was cut by 8 bases and J by 1 base, with 14 bases left in between. Germline V gene sequence: CDR1 MGHRA, CDR2 YSYEKL. The CDR3 spans 14 residues. The CDR3 bases are TGCGCCAGCCAACGGGGGACGGCGAACACTGAAGCTTTCTTT. Its translation is CASQRGTANTEAFF.

The rearrangement links TRBV5-6 to TRBJ2-3, with D perhaps TRBD2 (6 bases). Germline V CDR1 and CDR2: SGHDT, YYEEEE. CDR3 length equals 13 residues. V lost 9 bases and J lost 3, with 14 bases in between. The CDR3 DNA is TGTGCCACTATGAGTGGAGGGACAGATACGCAGTATTTT. It codes for CATMSGGTDTQYF.

The chain uses TRBV9 and TRBJ2-3; D gene uncertain. Germline V gives CDR1 SGDLS, CDR2 YYNGEE. With 1 base removed from V and 2 bases from J, the gap between germline ends came to 8 bases. CDR3 size: 14 residues. DNA of the CDR3: TGTGCCAGCAGCGTACAGTCTAACACAGATACGCAGTATTTT. As protein: CASSVQSNTDTQYF.

The gene calls are TRBV30 and TRBJ1-2, with D unresolved. With 4 bases removed from V and 2 bases from J, the gap between germline ends came to 11 bases. The CDR3 totals 13 residues. Germline values: CDR1 GTSNPN, CDR2 SVGIG (reference sequence). As DNA, the CDR3 is TGTGCCTGGAAGGTGGCGGAGAACTATGGCTACACCTTC. It encodes CAWKVAENYGYTF.

The genes are TRBV7-3 and TRBJ1-3; TRBD1 matches 8 bases. J was trimmed by 11 bases and V by 5 bases; bases with no gene match: 11. Germline CDR1 and CDR2: SGHTA and FQGTGA. CDR3 length: 14 amino acids. The chain's CDR3 is CASSLGQVGPAIYF. The CDR3 DNA sequence: TGTGCCAGCAGCCTGGGACAGGTGGGTCCCGCCATATATTTT.

J is TRBJ2-5 and V is TRBV5-1; 15 bases line up with TRBD2. The CDR3 loop spans 18 amino acids. Germline V gene sequence: CDR1 SGHRS, CDR2 YFSETQ. The V and J ends lost 3 bases and 3 bases, in that order; junction bases with no gene match: 9. CDR3 sequence (DNA): TGCGCCAGCAGCTCTGGACTAGCGGGGGGGCCGGGTGAAGAGACCCAGTACTTC. Translated: CASSSGLAGGPGEETQYF.

The chain links TRBV10-3 to TRBJ1-5; D unclear. The CDR3 contains 14 residues. CDR1 ENHRY and CDR2 SYGVKD come from the germline V gene. V dropped 2 bases and J dropped 6 bases, with 11 bases sitting between them. The CDR3 loop reads CAISEKGAGQPQHF. The CDR3 DNA sequence: TGTGCCATCAGTGAGAAGGGTGCGGGTCAGCCCCAGCATTTT.

This sequence joins TRBV4-2 and TRBJ1-3; no clear D gene. Trimming pared 4 bases from V and 0 bases from J, leaving 10 bases between. The CDR3 loop spans 15 amino acids. Germline CDR1 is LGHNA and CDR2 is YNFKEQ. The CDR3 nucleotides read TGTGCCAGCAGCCTGGGAATTTCCTCTGGAAACACCATATATTTT. This gives the protein CASSLGISSGNTIYF.

The DNA of the CDR3 is TGTGCCAGCGGTACGCCCCGGGCGGGGAACTATGGCTACACCTTC. Protein product: CASGTPRAGNYGYTF. The chain has TRBV6-5 and TRBJ1-2; D call uncertain. CDR1 is MNHEY and CDR2 is SVGAGI in the germline V gene. V was cut by 8 bases and J by 2 bases, with 18 bases left in between. This CDR3 has 15 amino acids.

The chain is built from TRBV25-1 and TRBJ1-1; 9 bases agree with TRBD1. The germline CDR1 and CDR2 sequences are MGHDK and SYGVNS. V dropped 6 bases and J dropped 0; count of bases not matched to a gene: 2. This CDR3 spans 14 amino acids. The CDR3 DNA is TGTGCCAGCAGCAGGACAGGGGTGAACACTGAAGCTTTCTTT. Amino acid sequence: CASSRTGVNTEAFF.

On this clone: The same CDR3 is also encoded by other DNA sequences in this sample. The V call is TRBV6-1, the J call TRBJ1-3; unclear D gene. This CDR3 contains 14 residues. The germline V gene has CDR1 MNHNS and CDR2 SASEGT. V was clipped by 3 bases and J by 2 bases, with 8 bases between them. DNA for the CDR3: TGTGCCAGCAGTGAGTCAGTTCCTGGAAACACCATATATTTT. This codes for CASSESVPGNTIYF.

The V and J genes are TRBV4-2 and TRBJ1-2; D unresolved. Germline V gene sequence: CDR1 LGHNA, CDR2 YNFKEQ. This CDR3 is built from 15 residues. With 0 bases removed from V and 0 bases from J, the gap between germline ends came to 8 bases. Written as DNA, the CDR3 is TGTGCCAGCAGCCAAGACTCGGGTCCTAACTATGGCTACACCTTC. This sequence encodes CASSQDSGPNYGYTF.

The V call is TRBV7-6, the J call TRBJ2-2, with D possibly TRBD2 on 6 matching bases. Germline V gene data show CDR1 as SGHVS and CDR2 as FNYEAQ. Trimming left V 7 bases short and J 2 bases short, with 14 bases between. This CDR3 is built from 15 residues. CDR3 loop: CASNTEGRNTGELFF. The CDR3 DNA reads as TGTGCCAGCAACACGGAGGGGCGCAACACCGGGGAGCTGTTTTTT.

The V gene is TRBV6-5, the J gene TRBJ1-1, with no clear D. The germline V and J ends were trimmed by 4 bases and 5 bases, with 14 bases remaining between them. Germline assignment: CDR1 MNHEY and CDR2 SVGAGI. CDR3 length: 14 residues. The CDR3 sequence is CASSSGVGGTEAFF. In DNA form, the CDR3 reads TGTGCCAGCAGTTCCGGGGTCGGAGGGACTGAAGCTTTCTTT.

The gene calls are TRBV19 and TRBJ1-5; unclear D gene. Germline CDR1 LNHDA, CDR2 SQIVND (reference sequence). The CDR3 covers 12 residues. V lost 6 bases and J lost 6, with 9 bases in between. In nucleotides, the CDR3 is TGTGCCAGTAGATTACGAGGTCAGCCCCAGCATTTT. Protein: CASRLRGQPQHF.

The gene calls are TRBV7-2 and TRBJ1-2; D remains unclear. The CDR3 totals 13 residues. Per the germline V gene, CDR1 is SGHTA and CDR2 is FQGNSA. Trimming pared 3 bases from V and 0 bases from J, leaving 5 bases between. The CDR3 reads CASSFDANYGYTF. The CDR3 DNA is TGTGCCAGCAGCTTTGACGCTAACTATGGCTACACCTTC.

This chain links TRBV10-3 with TRBJ1-1; no reliable D call. Germline assignment: CDR1 ENHRY and CDR2 SYGVKD. CDR3 length: 11 amino acids. With 10 bases removed from V and 5 bases from J, the gap between germline ends came to 11 bases. In DNA, the CDR3 is TGTGCCAGCGAGGGAGGGACTGAAGCTTTCTTT. This codes for CASEGGTEAFF.

The J gene is TRBJ2-3, the V gene TRBV7-2; 8 bases line up with TRBD1. The CDR3 covers 12 residues. Germline V gene data show CDR1 as SGHTA and CDR2 as FQGNSA. Unmatched junction bases numbered 3, after V lost 5 bases and J lost 8 bases. CDR3 region: CASSRTGTTQYF. DNA of the CDR3: TGTGCCAGCAGCCGGACAGGGACTACGCAGTATTTT.

The CDR3 protein is CASSLGGTGGANTIYF. The CDR3 coding sequence is TGTGCCAGCAGCTTGGGAGGGACAGGGGGCGCAAACACCATATATTTT. This chain uses TRBV5-4 with TRBJ1-3; TRBD1 aligns across 12 bases. Germline trimming cut 0 bases from V and 6 bases from J; bases unmatched to any gene: 4. CDR1 SGHNT and CDR2 YYREEE come from the germline V gene (reference sequence). The CDR3 loop spans 16 amino acids.

V is TRBV2 and J is TRBJ1-1; possible D gene TRBD1, 6 bases. Trimming removed 4 bases from V and 1 base from J, with 10 bases in between. This CDR3 is built from 14 residues. Germline CDR1 is SNHLY and CDR2 is FYNNEI. The CDR3 bases are TGTGCCAGCAGTGCAGGGGCAAGGAACACTGAAGCTTTCTTT. Translating gives CASSAGARNTEAFF. Complete variable domain (other parts from reference TRBV2 and TRBJ1-1): EPEVTQTPSHQVTQMGQEVILRCVPISNHLYFYWYRQILGQKVEFLVSFYNNEISEKSEIFDDQFSVERPDGSNFTLKIRSTKLEDSAMYFCASSAGARNTEAFFGQGTRLTVV.

This rearrangement joins TRBV5-6 to TRBJ2-5; 7 nucleotides match TRBD2. Per germline, CDR1 SGHDT and CDR2 YYEEEE. CDR3 length equals 16 residues. With 4 bases clipped from V and 2 bases from J, the junction kept 11 bases outside the gene matches. CDR3 loop: CASSLGRPGGQETQYF. CDR3 DNA sequence: TGTGCCAGCAGCCTAGGCCGCCCGGGGGGACAAGAGACCCAGTACTTC.

The V call is TRBV5-1, the J call TRBJ1-6; TRBD1 matches at 7 bases. V lost 3 bases, J lost 5 bases, and 5 bases stayed unmatched. Germline V gene lookup returns CDR1 SGHRS and CDR2 YFSETQ. The CDR3 is 15 residues long. CDR3 sequence reads: CASSWADRDNSPLHF. The CDR3 region has the DNA TGCGCCAGCAGCTGGGCCGACAGGGATAATTCACCCCTCCACTTT.

The chain has TRBV9 and TRBJ1-1, with D hard to call. Germline values: CDR1 SGDLS, CDR2 YYNGEE. The V end was cut by 0 bases, the J end by 6 bases, with 9 bases between. The CDR3 consists of 13 residues. The CDR3 DNA reads as TGTGCCAGCAGCGTAGTGGGAGATTCTGAAGCTTTCTTT. This sequence encodes CASSVVGDSEAFF.

The rearrangement uses TRBV9 and TRBJ2-7; 7 bases match TRBD1. The CDR3 has 14 amino acids. With 2 bases clipped from V and 2 bases from J, the junction kept 4 bases outside the gene matches. Looked up from germline, CDR1 is SGDLS and CDR2 is YYNGEE. The CDR3 region is CASSVTGTAYEQYF. For the CDR3, the DNA is TGTGCCAGCAGCGTGACCGGGACAGCCTACGAGCAGTACTTC.